This TCR beta chain was obtained from a study of T cells in Graves' hyperthyroidism and ophthalmopathy (dated by TCRdb to the late 2010s). Regarding the study in general: Peripheral blood was collected at initial diagnosis, before any treatment. A discovery cohort of about a hundred patients, roughly 43 with Graves' ophthalmopathy and about 58 with stable Graves' hyperthyroidism, was used to find distinguishing TCR V-J signatures. Whether ophthalmopathy could be predicted prospectively was tested in an independent validation cohort made up of under 20 hyperthyroidism patients plus 17 patients who later progressed to ophthalmopathy. The 100 discovery patients were divided at random into training and test sets in a 7:3 ratio. Thyroid tissue and blood T-cell repertoires from six Graves' hyperthyroidism patients were also compared in the study. After blood sampling, hyperthyroidism patients were treated with methimazole at a starting dose of 30 mg daily, and ophthalmopathy patients were treated with high-dose intravenous methylprednisolone. TCR Vbeta CDR3 sequencing of roughly 140 peripheral blood samples (43 ophthalmopathy, over 70 hyperthyroidism and roughly 17 progressor patients) is reported in the paper. What the authors observed across the whole study: In validation, progression to ophthalmopathy was predicted by the model with 70.59% sensitivity and under 85% specificity, a median of roughly 6 months before onset. Sample size was not statistically predetermined, and investigators were not blinded to group allocation. A model built on a 13 V-J signature distinguished ophthalmopathy from stable hyperthyroidism, reaching 87.88% sensitivity and under 84% specificity in cross-validation and 80%/75% in testing. Most expanded thyroid clonotypes (frequency above 0.001) were also detected in blood, suggesting blood repertoires may reflect thyroid immune responses.

TCR beta CDR3 regions were amplified from RNA transcripts. For the first round of RT-PCR on the TCR CDR3, the HTBI primer set was used together with the Qiagen OneStep RT-PCR kit. A second multiplex PCR round built the libraries, followed by size selection and purification. The libraries were sequenced on an Illumina HiSeq2000 using paired-end 100 bp reads. The study's processing was this. Raw data were processed with SOAPnuke, discarding reads with adapters, uncalled bases, mean Phred below 15, or no exact constant-primer or identifier match. COPE v1.2.5 was used to merge the high-quality paired reads, and each unique nucleotide sequence was defined as a clonotype. MiTCR v1.1 was used to align the clonotypes against IMGT TRBV, TRBD and TRBJ reference segments. The analysis was restricted to V-J combinations with a frequency above 0.0001, which together covered 99% to 99.2% of the repertoires. A TCS score was defined as the ratio of F50 (clonal expansion) to E x V (chaos), with BLOSUM62-based TCRdist applied between CDR3 peptides within each V-J. Welch's t-statistics and random forest reduced around 550 V-J features to some 14, which were used in a naive Bayes classifier (R e1071). TCRdb ran its own pipeline on the public reads, namely fastp trimming at Q25 and MiXCR clone calling, and kept in-frame beta chains. Entries that share a CDR3 protein sequence are merged under the most common genes and DNA. Clone size and V and J calls follow TCRdb, not the original study. For this sample the table gives over 400,000 distinct CDR3 sequences, of which about 15% were detected only once. 13% of the sample goes to the ten largest clones.

A remark on this clonotype: What antigen it recognizes has not been identified. A much larger clonotype is one base distant, so this may be a read error.

Ophthalmopathy patients had moderately to severely active disease, Clinical Activity Score of at least 3, NOSPECS grade of at least 4, and duration under 3 months. Patients with uncontrolled infections, other autoimmune diseases, pregnancy or lactation were excluded. Diagnoses were established on the basis of clinical symptoms, serum thyroxine and TRAb, thyroid ultrasound, and orbital computed tomography. Ficoll-Paque density gradient centrifugation was used to isolate PBMCs from approximately 10 ml of fresh peripheral blood. Trizol reagent was used to extract total RNA, and RNA quality was then checked on an Agilent 2100 Bioanalyzer. CDR1 and CDR2, per the germline V gene (reference sequence), are LGHDT and YNNKEL. Trimming accounts for 3 bases at V and 0 bases at J, while the number of junction bases matched to no gene is 2. Reading from cysteine to phenylalanine, the CDR3 counts 15 amino acids. Just the 45-base CDR3 DNA is kept, in frame starting at base 1.

The clonotype comes from a man aged 18 to 30 with Graves' ophthalmopathy. What was sequenced was blood. Recombination joined TRBV3-1 with TRBJ2-3; TRBD1 lines up with 8 middle nucleotides. The CDR3 is CASSQGDRSTDTQYF. The bases read TGTGCCAGCAGCCAGGGGGACAGGAGCACAGATACGCAGTATTTT.